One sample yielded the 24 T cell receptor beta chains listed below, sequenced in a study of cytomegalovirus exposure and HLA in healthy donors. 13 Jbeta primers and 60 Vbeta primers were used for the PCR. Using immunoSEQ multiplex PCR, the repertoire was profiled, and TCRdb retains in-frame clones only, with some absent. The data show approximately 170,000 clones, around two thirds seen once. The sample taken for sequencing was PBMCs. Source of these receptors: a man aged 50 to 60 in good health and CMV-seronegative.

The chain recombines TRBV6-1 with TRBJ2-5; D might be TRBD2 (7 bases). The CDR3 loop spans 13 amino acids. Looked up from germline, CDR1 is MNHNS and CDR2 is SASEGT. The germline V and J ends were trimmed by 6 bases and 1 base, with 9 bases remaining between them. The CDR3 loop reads CASRAGAQETQYF. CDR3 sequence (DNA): TGTGCCAGCAGGGCGGGGGCCCAAGAGACCCAGTACTTC.

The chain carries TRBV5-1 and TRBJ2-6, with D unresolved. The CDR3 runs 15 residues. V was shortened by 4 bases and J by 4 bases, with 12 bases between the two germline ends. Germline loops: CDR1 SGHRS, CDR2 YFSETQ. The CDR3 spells CASSPGSAGANVLTF. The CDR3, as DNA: TGCGCCAGCAGCCCAGGAAGTGCGGGGGCCAACGTCCTGACTTTC.

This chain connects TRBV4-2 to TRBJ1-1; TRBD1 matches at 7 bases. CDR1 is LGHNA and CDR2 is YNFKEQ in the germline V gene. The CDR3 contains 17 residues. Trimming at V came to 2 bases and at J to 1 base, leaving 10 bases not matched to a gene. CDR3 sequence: CASSQPETGRPNTEAFF. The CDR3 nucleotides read TGTGCCAGCAGCCAACCGGAGACAGGGAGACCGAACACTGAAGCTTTCTTT.

This chain's CDR3 is CASNLDRGGQPQHF. The CDR3 bases are TGTGCCAGCAACCTCGACAGGGGGGGCCAGCCCCAGCATTTT. This rearrangement joins TRBV28 to TRBJ1-5; TRBD1 aligns across 9 bases. CDR3 length: 14 residues. Germline CDR1 MDHEN, CDR2 SYDVKM. Trimming cost V 7 bases and J 7 bases; bases outside gene matches: 8.

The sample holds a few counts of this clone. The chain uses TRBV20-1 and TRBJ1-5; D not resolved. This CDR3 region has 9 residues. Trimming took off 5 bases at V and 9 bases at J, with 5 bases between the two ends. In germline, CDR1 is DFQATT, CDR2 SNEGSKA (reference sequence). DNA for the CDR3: TGCAGTGCTGGGCGGCCCCAGCATTTT. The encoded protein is CSAGRPQHF.

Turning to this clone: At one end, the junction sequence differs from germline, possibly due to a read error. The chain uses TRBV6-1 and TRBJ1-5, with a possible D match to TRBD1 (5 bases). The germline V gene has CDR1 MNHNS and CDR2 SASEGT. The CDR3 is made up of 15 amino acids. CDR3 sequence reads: CATFLDGGLNQSQHF. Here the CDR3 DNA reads TGTGCCACCTTCCTCGACGGGGGATTGAATCAGTCCCAGCATTTT.

CDR3 in DNA: TGTGCCAGCAAGGGCCGGGGACAGGGAAAAAGTCAGCCCCAGCATTTT. Translation gives CASKGRGQGKSQPQHF. The chain has TRBV2 and TRBJ1-5; 9 bases match TRBD1. CDR1 and CDR2 (germline): SNHLY, FYNNEI. J gave up 6 bases and V 7 bases, and 13 bases lay outside the gene matches. This CDR3 is built from 16 residues.

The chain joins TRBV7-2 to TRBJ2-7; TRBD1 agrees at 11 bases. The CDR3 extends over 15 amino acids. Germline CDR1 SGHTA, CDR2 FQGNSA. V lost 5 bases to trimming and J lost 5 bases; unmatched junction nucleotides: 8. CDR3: CASSPGQGARNEQYF. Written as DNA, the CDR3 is TGTGCCAGCAGCCCCGGACAGGGGGCAAGGAACGAGCAGTACTTC.

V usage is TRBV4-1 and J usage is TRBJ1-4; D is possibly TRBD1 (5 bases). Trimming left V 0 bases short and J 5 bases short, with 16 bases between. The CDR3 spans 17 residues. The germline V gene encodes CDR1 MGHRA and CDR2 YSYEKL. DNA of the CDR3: TGCGCCAGCAGCCAAGAGCCCTCCGGGGGGAGCAATGAAAAACTGTTTTTT. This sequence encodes CASSQEPSGGSNEKLFF.

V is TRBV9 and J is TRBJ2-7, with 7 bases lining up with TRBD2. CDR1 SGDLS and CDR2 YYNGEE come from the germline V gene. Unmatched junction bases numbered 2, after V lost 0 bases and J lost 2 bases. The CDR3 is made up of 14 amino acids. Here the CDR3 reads CASSVGGGTYEQYF. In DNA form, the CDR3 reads TGTGCCAGCAGCGTAGGGGGGGGGACCTACGAGCAGTACTTC.

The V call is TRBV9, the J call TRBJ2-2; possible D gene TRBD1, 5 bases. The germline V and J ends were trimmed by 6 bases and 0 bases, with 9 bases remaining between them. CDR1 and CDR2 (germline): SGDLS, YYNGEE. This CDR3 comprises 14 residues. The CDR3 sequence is CASNDRANTGELFF. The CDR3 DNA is TGTGCCAGCAATGACAGAGCGAACACCGGGGAGCTGTTTTTT.

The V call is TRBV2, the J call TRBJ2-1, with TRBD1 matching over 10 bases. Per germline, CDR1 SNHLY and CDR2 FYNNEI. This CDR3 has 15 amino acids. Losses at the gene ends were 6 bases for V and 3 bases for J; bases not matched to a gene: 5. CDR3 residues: CASRLGQGDYNEQFF. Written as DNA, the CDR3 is TGTGCCAGCAGACTCGGACAGGGGGACTACAATGAGCAGTTCTTC.

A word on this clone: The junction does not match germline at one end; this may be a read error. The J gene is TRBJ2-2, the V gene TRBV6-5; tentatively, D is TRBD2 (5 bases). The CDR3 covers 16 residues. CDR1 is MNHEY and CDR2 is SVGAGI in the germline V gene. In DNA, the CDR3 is TGTGCCAGCAGTTACTCTATGGGATCGAACACCGGGGAACTGTTTTTT. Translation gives CASSYSMGSNTGELFF.

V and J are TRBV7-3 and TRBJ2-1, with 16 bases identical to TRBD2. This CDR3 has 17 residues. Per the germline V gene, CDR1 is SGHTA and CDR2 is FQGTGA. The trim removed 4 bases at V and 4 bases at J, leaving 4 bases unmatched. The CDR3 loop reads CASSSGLAGGRYNEQFF. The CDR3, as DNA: TGTGCCAGCAGCTCGGGACTAGCGGGGGGGCGTTACAATGAGCAGTTCTTC.

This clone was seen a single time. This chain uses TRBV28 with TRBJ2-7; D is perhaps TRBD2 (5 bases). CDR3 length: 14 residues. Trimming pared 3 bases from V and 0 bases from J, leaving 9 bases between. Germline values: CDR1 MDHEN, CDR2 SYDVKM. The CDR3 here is CASSLVGSSYEQYF. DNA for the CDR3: TGTGCCAGCAGTTTGGTGGGGAGCTCCTACGAGCAGTACTTC.

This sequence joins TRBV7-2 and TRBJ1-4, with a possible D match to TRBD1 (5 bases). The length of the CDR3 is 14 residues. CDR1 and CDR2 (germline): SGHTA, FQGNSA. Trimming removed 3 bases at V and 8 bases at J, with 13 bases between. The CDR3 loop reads CASSFGPQVEKLFF. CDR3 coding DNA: TGTGCCAGCAGCTTCGGGCCACAGGTAGAAAAACTGTTTTTT.

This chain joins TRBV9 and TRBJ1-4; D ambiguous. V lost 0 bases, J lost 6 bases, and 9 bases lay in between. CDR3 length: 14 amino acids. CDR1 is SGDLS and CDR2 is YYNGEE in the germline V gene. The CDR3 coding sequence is TGTGCCAGCAGCGTAGAAGGCGGGGATGAAAAACTGTTTTTT. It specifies CASSVEGGDEKLFF. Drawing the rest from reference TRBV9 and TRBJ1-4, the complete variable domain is DSGVTQTPKHLITATGQRVTLRCSPRSGDLSVYWYQQSLDQGLQFLIQYYNGEERAKGNILERFSAQQFPDLHSELNLSSLELGDSALYFCASSVEGGDEKLFFGSGTQLSVL.

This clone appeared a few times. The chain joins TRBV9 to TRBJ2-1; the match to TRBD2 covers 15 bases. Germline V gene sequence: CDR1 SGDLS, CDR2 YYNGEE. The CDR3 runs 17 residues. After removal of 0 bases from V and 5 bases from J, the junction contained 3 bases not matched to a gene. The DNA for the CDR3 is TGTGCCAGCAGCGTAGGGACTAGCGGGGGGGCGGACAATGAGCAGTTCTTC. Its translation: CASSVGTSGGADNEQFF.

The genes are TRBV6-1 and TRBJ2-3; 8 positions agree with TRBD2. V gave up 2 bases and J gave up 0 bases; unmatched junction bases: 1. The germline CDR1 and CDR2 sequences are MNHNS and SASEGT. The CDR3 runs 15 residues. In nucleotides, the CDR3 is TGTGCCAGCAGTGAACCGGGGGGGAGCACAGATACGCAGTATTTT. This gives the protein CASSEPGGSTDTQYF.

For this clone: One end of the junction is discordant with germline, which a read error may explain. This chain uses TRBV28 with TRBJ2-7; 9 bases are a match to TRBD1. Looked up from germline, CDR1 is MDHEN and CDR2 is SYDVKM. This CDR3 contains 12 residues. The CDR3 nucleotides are TGTGCCAGCAGTCGGGAGGCCGGGACAGGGAACTTC. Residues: CASSREAGTGNF.

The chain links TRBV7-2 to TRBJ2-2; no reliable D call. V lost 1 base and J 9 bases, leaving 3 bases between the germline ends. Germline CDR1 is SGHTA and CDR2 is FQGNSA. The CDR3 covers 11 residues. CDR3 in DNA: TGTGCCAGCAGCTTAGACAGGGAGCTGTTTTTT. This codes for CASSLDRELFF.

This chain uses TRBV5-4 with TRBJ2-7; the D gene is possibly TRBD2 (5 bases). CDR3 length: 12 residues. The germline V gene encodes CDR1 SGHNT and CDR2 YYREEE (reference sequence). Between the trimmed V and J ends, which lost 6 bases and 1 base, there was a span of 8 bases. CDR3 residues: CASKRDSYEQYF. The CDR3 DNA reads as TGTGCCAGCAAGAGGGATTCCTACGAGCAGTACTTC. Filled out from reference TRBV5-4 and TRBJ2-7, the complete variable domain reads ETGVTQSPTHLIKTRGQQVTLRCSSQSGHNTVSWYQQALGQGPQFIFQYYREEENGRGNFPPRFSGLQFPNYSSELNVNALELDDSALYLCASKRDSYEQYFGPGTRLTVT.

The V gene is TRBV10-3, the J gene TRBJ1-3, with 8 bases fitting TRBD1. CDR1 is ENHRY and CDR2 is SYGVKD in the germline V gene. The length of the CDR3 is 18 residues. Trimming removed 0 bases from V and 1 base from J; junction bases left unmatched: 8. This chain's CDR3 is CAISESKGQGESGNTIYF. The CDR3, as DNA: TGTGCCATCAGTGAGTCGAAAGGACAGGGAGAATCTGGAAACACCATATATTTT.

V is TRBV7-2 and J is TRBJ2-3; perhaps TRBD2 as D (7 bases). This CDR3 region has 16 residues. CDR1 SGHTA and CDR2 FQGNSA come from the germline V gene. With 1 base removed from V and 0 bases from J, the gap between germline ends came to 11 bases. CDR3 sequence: CASSLEGGGSTDTQYF. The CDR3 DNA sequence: TGTGCCAGCAGCTTAGAAGGGGGAGGGAGCACAGATACGCAGTATTTT.